Listed here are 5 T cell receptor beta chains from one sample, sequenced in a study of blood T cell repertoires in COVID-19. Clones were sequenced by immunoSEQ multiplex PCR, and TCRdb holds only the in-frame ones, with some missing. This table has a few hundred thousand clones, 85% appearing once. Material for sequencing was peripheral blood. These receptors were taken from a young woman with acute or convalescent COVID-19.

Only a few counts were recorded for this clone. The chain uses TRBV5-1 and TRBJ1-2; a possible D gene is TRBD1 (6 bases). The CDR3 has 15 amino acids. The germline V gene encodes CDR1 SGHRS and CDR2 YFSETQ. Trimming shortened V by 3 bases and J by 8 bases, and 20 bases separated the two germline ends. DNA for the CDR3: TGCGCCAGCAGCTCCGAGGGATCTATAGGACAGGGCTACACCTTC. Amino acid sequence: CASSSEGSIGQGYTF.

CDR3 DNA sequence: TGTGCCAGCAGAACCACAGGGTCCACAAATTCACCCCTCCACTTT. Encoded protein: CASRTTGSTNSPLHF. The rearrangement joins TRBV6-5 to TRBJ1-6; weak D call: TRBD1 (6 bases). This CDR3 has 15 residues. V lost 6 bases to trimming and J lost 7 bases, with 16 bases between them. From germline, CDR1 is MNHEY and CDR2 SVGAGI.

The gene calls are TRBV7-9 and TRBJ1-4; TRBD1 might be the D (6 bases). Trimming took 5 bases from V and 6 from J, leaving 10 bases between them. This CDR3 has 13 amino acids. The germline V gene has CDR1 SEHNR and CDR2 FQNEAQ (reference sequence). This CDR3 is CASSPGTHEKLFF. CDR3 bases: TGTGCCAGCAGCCCCGGGACACATGAAAAACTGTTTTTT.

V gene TRBV24-1 combines with J gene TRBJ2-6, with D tentatively TRBD1 (6 bases). V was trimmed by 6 bases and J by 0 bases, leaving 11 bases between them. Per germline, CDR1 KGHDR and CDR2 SFDVKD. The CDR3 extends over 16 amino acids. The CDR3 loop reads CATSPGDHSGANVLTF. The CDR3 DNA follows: TGTGCCACCAGTCCAGGGGACCACTCTGGGGCCAACGTCCTGACTTTC.

The rearrangement uses TRBV5-6 and TRBJ2-7; 8 bases match TRBD2. Germline-derived CDR1 and CDR2 are SGHDT and YYEEEE. After removal of 4 bases from V and 7 bases from J, the junction contained 13 bases not matched to a gene. CDR3 length: 15 amino acids. CDR3 residues: CASSTGLDLSREQYF. CDR3 bases: TGTGCCAGCAGCACGGGACTAGACCTGTCTAGGGAGCAGTACTTC.